The following is a T cell receptor (beta chain) sequence with its context. The CDR3 runs 17 residues. Trimming took 0 bases from V and 4 from J, leaving 16 bases between them. Germline V gives CDR1 GTSNPN, CDR2 SVGIG (reference sequence). This entry belongs to a study of blood T cell repertoires in COVID-19. Sequencing was performed with immunoSEQ multiplex PCR; in TCRdb, only in-frame clones are kept and a portion is missing. Among under 200,000 clones listed, approximately 84% were seen once. The clonotype originates from a middle-aged man who had recovered from COVID-19. This chain joins TRBV30 and TRBJ2-6, with a possible D match to TRBD1 (6 bases). Material: peripheral blood. The DNA for the CDR3 is TGTGCCTGGAGTGTACCCCAGGGGCTATGGGGGGCCAACGTCCTGACTTTC. Translation gives CAWSVPQGLWGANVLTF.